The source of this T cell receptor (beta chain) is a study of T-cell memory formation after mild COVID-19. Constant-segment-primed 5'RACE gave TCR alpha and TCR beta cDNA libraries with sample barcodes and UMIs. One entry per CDR3 protein results from TCRdb running MiXCR on the 5' RACE reads. The table records 350,000 to 450,000 distinct CDR3 sequences, around 20% of them present only once. General study findings and limits: Certain responding clones were present in pre-infection memory, suggesting participation of cross-reactive memory. Chiefly within CM and EM were the contracting CD4+ clones; CD8+ ones were within EMRA.

This clonotype was counted between two and nine times. Its specificity is not known. The V gene's germline CDR1 is PRHDT and CDR2 FYEKMQ (reference sequence). CDR3 length equals 13 residues. V was shortened by 1 base and J by 8 bases, with 9 bases between the two germline ends. The sequence came from an adult woman who had mild COVID-19 (a few samples of this study predate the infection). Cell type and time point are not known. The sample consisted of PBMCs or a T cell subset sorted from them (not recorded which). This rearrangement joins TRBV13 to TRBJ2-1, with D tentatively TRBD1 (6 bases). The CDR3 DNA reads TGTGCCAGCAGCTTAGTCTACAGGGATGAGCAGTTCTTC. Its translation: CASSLVYRDEQFF. Complete variable domain (other parts from reference TRBV13 and TRBJ2-1): AAGVIQSPRHLIKEKRETATLKCYPIPRHDTVYWYQQGPGQDPQFLISFYEKMQSDKGSIPDRFSAQQFSDYHSELNMSSLELGDSALYFCASSLVYRDEQFFGPGTRLTVL.